Listed here are 31 T cell receptor beta chains from one sample, sequenced in a study of PD-1 blockade in classical Hodgkin lymphoma. Relapses following autologous stem cell transplantation were seen in all patients, with brentuximab vedotin exposure varying. Produced via immunoSEQ multiplex PCR; TCRdb's table is partial and in-frame only. The repertoire consists of approximately 99,000 clones, with about four fifths occurring once and the leading ten covering about 15%. The input for sequencing was peripheral blood mononuclear cells (PBMCs), taken before the second cycle of nivolumab. The receptors here all came from a human donor with classical Hodgkin lymphoma.

The V call is TRBV19, the J call TRBJ1-2; 7 positions match TRBD1. There are 15 residues in the CDR3. Per the germline V gene, CDR1 is LNHDA and CDR2 is SQIVND (reference sequence). Trimming cost V 3 bases and J 2 bases; bases outside gene matches: 6. This chain's CDR3 is CASSILYRGNYGYTF. CDR3 in DNA: TGTGCCAGTAGTATTCTGTACAGGGGCAACTATGGCTACACCTTC.

The chain couples TRBV11-2 to TRBJ2-7, with D possibly TRBD2 on 6 matching bases. Trimming pared 6 bases from V and 6 bases from J, leaving 21 bases between. The CDR3 covers 15 residues. From germline, CDR1 is SGHAT and CDR2 FQNNGV. CDR3 sequence (DNA): TGTGCCAGCAGTCCCGGACTAACCCCAATCGGCGAGCAGTACTTC. Residues: CASSPGLTPIGEQYF.

The J gene is TRBJ2-5, the V gene TRBV10-3; 7 nucleotides align to TRBD2. Trimming removed 8 bases from V and 3 bases from J; junction bases left unmatched: 6. There are 13 residues in the CDR3. CDR1 and CDR2 from the germline V gene are ENHRY and SYGVKD. The CDR3: CAIGAGPEETQYF. The DNA of the CDR3 is TGTGCCATCGGAGCGGGACCCGAAGAGACCCAGTACTTC.

The rearrangement uses TRBV5-1 and TRBJ2-3; no definite D call. V was pared by 4 bases and J by 2 bases, with 14 bases between. Germline CDR1 SGHRS, CDR2 YFSETQ. CDR3 size: 15 residues. The CDR3 spells CASSQGSWDTDTQYF. The CDR3 bases are TGCGCCAGCAGCCAAGGCTCGTGGGACACAGATACGCAGTATTTT.

This chain links TRBV30 with TRBJ2-5; TRBD2 agrees at 7 bases. The DNA end is more similar to TRBJ2-7, so the J call may be wrong. Looked up from germline, CDR1 is GTSNPN and CDR2 is SVGIG (reference sequence). The CDR3 spans 14 residues. CDR3 in amino acids: CAWVSGWSSYEQYF. CDR3 nucleotide sequence: TGTGCCTGGGTTAGCGGGTGGAGCTCCTACGAGCAGTACTTC.

The chain couples TRBV5-1 to TRBJ1-2; 8 bases map to TRBD1. Per the germline V gene, CDR1 is SGHRS and CDR2 is YFSETQ. V shed 4 bases, J shed 8 bases, and the junction held 13 bases outside the gene matches. The CDR3 runs 15 residues. CDR3 sequence reads: CASSGTGSPGSGYTF. For the CDR3, the DNA is TGCGCCAGCAGCGGGACAGGTTCCCCTGGGAGCGGCTACACCTTC.

The chain joins TRBV11-1 to TRBJ2-3; 12 positions match TRBD1. There are 18 residues in the CDR3. Germline V gene data show CDR1 as SGHAT and CDR2 as FQDESV (reference sequence). The junction had 7 bases not matched to a gene; V was cut back by 2 bases and J by 1 base. Written as DNA, the CDR3 is TGTGCCAGCAGCTTATCCGGGACAGGGGGCTTAGGCACAGATACGCAGTATTTT. As protein: CASSLSGTGGLGTDTQYF. Looking up the rest from reference TRBV11-1 and TRBJ2-3 gives the full variable domain: EAEVAQSPRYKITEKSQAVAFWCDPISGHATLYWYRQILGQGPELLVQFQDESVVDDSQLPKDRFSAERLKGVDSTLKIQPAELGDSAMYLCASSLSGTGGLGTDTQYFGPGTRLTVL.

This chain connects TRBV7-2 to TRBJ2-3; D is possibly TRBD2 (6 bases). The CDR3 runs to 15 residues. The V gene's germline CDR1 is SGHTA and CDR2 FQGNSA. V was shortened by 6 bases and J by 1 base, with 14 bases between the two germline ends. CDR3 sequence reads: CASRGLALRTDTQYF. The DNA of the CDR3 is TGTGCCAGCAGGGGCCTAGCGCTACGCACAGATACGCAGTATTTT.

The CDR3 nucleotides read TGTGCCAGCAGCACCCGGCCCTACGAGCAGTACTTC. Amino acid sequence: CASSTRPYEQYF. J is TRBJ2-7 and V is TRBV7-2; no definite D call. Germline V gene sequence: CDR1 SGHTA, CDR2 FQGNSA. The CDR3 is made up of 12 amino acids. V was trimmed by 5 bases and J by 2 bases, leaving 7 bases between them.

The V and J genes are TRBV5-1 and TRBJ2-7, with D tentatively TRBD1 (6 bases). The germline V gene has CDR1 SGHRS and CDR2 YFSETQ. The CDR3 loop spans 18 amino acids. Trimming pared 4 bases from V and 0 bases from J, leaving 23 bases between. The CDR3 DNA follows: TGCGCCAGCAGCCCGCGTACGAACGGACAGACTACCTCCTACGAGCAGTACTTC. It translates to CASSPRTNGQTTSYEQYF.

V usage is TRBV6-5 and J usage is TRBJ2-1; tentatively, D is TRBD2 (6 bases). Trimming took 0 bases from V and 9 from J, leaving 18 bases between them. CDR3 size: 16 residues. The germline V gene encodes CDR1 MNHEY and CDR2 SVGAGI. CDR3 sequence (DNA): TGTGCCAGCAGTTACTCGCGGGGATTGGACGCCAGTGAGCAGTTCTTC. Translation: CASSYSRGLDASEQFF.

The V and J genes are TRBV5-1 and TRBJ1-2, with D possibly being TRBD1 (5 bases). V was cut by 1 base and J by 8 bases, with 12 bases left in between. Germline CDR1 is SGHRS and CDR2 is YFSETQ. The CDR3 has 13 amino acids. CDR3 coding DNA: TGCGCCAGCAGCTTGCGGCAGGCAGGGGGCTACACCTTC. Its translation: CASSLRQAGGYTF.

V usage is TRBV28 and J usage is TRBJ2-4; either TRBD1 or TRBD2 may supply D (5 bases each). V was clipped by 6 bases and J by 1 base, with 16 bases between them. Germline CDR1 and CDR2: MDHEN and SYDVKM. The CDR3 covers 16 residues. The CDR3 coding sequence is TGTGCCAGCAGGCCTGGGACGGGTGAGGCCAAAAACATTCAGTACTTC. Amino acids: CASRPGTGEAKNIQYF. Drawing the rest from reference TRBV28 and TRBJ2-4, the complete variable domain is DVKVTQSSRYLVKRTGEKVFLECVQDMDHENMFWYRQDPGLGLRLIYFSYDVKMKEKGDIPEGYSVSREKKERFSLILESASTNQTSMYLCASRPGTGEAKNIQYFGAGTRLSVL.

The rearrangement links TRBV2 to TRBJ1-2; possibly TRBD1 for D (5 bases). The germline CDR1 and CDR2 sequences are SNHLY and FYNNEI. The V end lost 4 bases, the J end lost 5 bases, and 11 bases lay between the germline ends. This CDR3 region has 13 residues. The CDR3 sequence is CASSGEGIYGYTF. The CDR3 region has the DNA TGTGCCAGCAGTGGAGAGGGGATTTATGGCTACACCTTC.

J is TRBJ1-3 and V is TRBV5-5, with unresolved D. The CDR3 covers 14 residues. The V gene lost 4 bases and the J gene lost 0 bases, with 8 bases spanning the gap. CDR1 and CDR2 (germline): SGHKS, YYEKEE (reference sequence). CDR3 residues: CASSQEPSGNTIYF. The DNA for the CDR3 is TGTGCCAGCAGCCAAGAACCCTCTGGAAACACCATATATTTT.

V is TRBV5-1 and J is TRBJ2-1; 11 nucleotides align to TRBD2. Trimming cost V 2 bases and J 1 base; bases outside gene matches: 5. The CDR3 extends over 17 amino acids. Germline CDR1 is SGHRS and CDR2 is YFSETQ. CDR3: CASSFLTSGSSYNEQFF. The DNA of the CDR3 is TGCGCCAGCAGCTTTCTTACTAGCGGGAGTTCCTACAATGAGCAGTTCTTC.

The V call is TRBV19, the J call TRBJ1-1, with TRBD1 as a possible D gene (5 bases). Germline CDR1 LNHDA, CDR2 SQIVND (reference sequence). V was trimmed by 1 base and J by 0 bases, leaving 9 bases between them. CDR3 length: 15 residues. CDR3 sequence: CASSIGRGMNTEAFF. The CDR3 bases are TGTGCCAGTAGTATAGGGCGGGGGATGAACACTGAAGCTTTCTTT.

V usage is TRBV7-2 and J usage is TRBJ2-7; TRBD1 might be the D (6 bases). V gave up 2 bases and J gave up 2 bases, with 10 bases separating them. From germline, CDR1 is SGHTA and CDR2 FQGNSA. This CDR3 is 14 amino acids long. In DNA form, the CDR3 reads TGTGCCAGCAGCTTAAGGACAGCTACCTACGAGCAGTACTTC. Translating it yields CASSLRTATYEQYF.

This chain uses TRBV14 with TRBJ2-5; perhaps TRBD2 as D (5 bases). The V end lost 0 bases, the J end lost 7 bases, and 12 bases lay between the germline ends. The CDR3 sequence is 14 residues long. Per germline, CDR1 SGHDN and CDR2 FVKESK. The chain's CDR3 is CASSQETSRGTQYF. The CDR3, as DNA: TGTGCCAGCAGCCAAGAAACGAGTCGGGGGACCCAGTACTTC.

The chain has TRBV5-1 and TRBJ2-1; no definite D call. The CDR3 covers 15 residues. CDR1 and CDR2 from the germline V gene are SGHRS and YFSETQ. Deletions cut 0 bases from V and 0 bases from J, with 7 bases between. For the CDR3, the DNA is TGCGCCAGCAGCTTGGTCCAAATCTCCTACAATGAGCAGTTCTTC. Translating gives CASSLVQISYNEQFF.

This clone was found a few times. This chain links TRBV9 with TRBJ2-2; D possibly corresponds to TRBD1 (6 bases). Between the trimmed V and J ends, which lost 4 bases and 2 bases, there was a span of 18 bases. Germline V gives CDR1 SGDLS, CDR2 YYNGEE. The CDR3 is 17 amino acids. The CDR3 sequence is CASSPLLGQTNTGELFF. The CDR3 nucleotides read TGTGCCAGCAGCCCCCTTCTCGGACAGACCAACACCGGGGAGCTGTTTTTT.

This CDR3 is CASSLELAGAGEQFF. The CDR3 bases are TGCGCCAGCAGCTTGGAACTAGCGGGAGCTGGTGAGCAGTTCTTC. The J gene is TRBJ2-1, the V gene TRBV5-1; 11 bases agree with TRBD2. J lost 9 bases, V lost 0 bases, and 5 bases had no gene match. CDR3 length: 15 residues. CDR1 is SGHRS and CDR2 is YFSETQ in the germline V gene.

This clone has a handful of counts. The chain has TRBV19 and TRBJ2-1, with 9 bases aligning to TRBD2. The V gene's germline CDR1 is LNHDA and CDR2 SQIVND (reference sequence). CDR3 length: 17 amino acids. With 1 base clipped from V and 7 bases from J, the junction kept 11 bases outside the gene matches. CDR3 in amino acids: CASSIVWTSVVGNEQFF. The DNA for the CDR3 is TGTGCCAGTAGTATAGTTTGGACTAGCGTGGTAGGGAATGAGCAGTTCTTC.

This clone was seen a few times. Other DNA sequences in the sample encode the same CDR3. The chain combines TRBV5-1 with TRBJ2-5; weak D call: TRBD2 (5 bases). Deletions cut 0 bases from V and 5 bases from J, with 11 bases between. This CDR3 region has 14 residues. CDR1 and CDR2 (germline): SGHRS, YFSETQ. CDR3 residues: CASSLATNGETQYF. DNA for the CDR3: TGCGCCAGCAGCTTGGCGACTAACGGTGAGACCCAGTACTTC. The variable domain in full, with the rest retrieved from reference TRBV5-1 and TRBJ2-5, is KAGVTQTPRYLIKTRGQQVTLSCSPISGHRSVSWYQQTPGQGLQFLFEYFSETQRNKGNFPGRFSGRQFSNSRSEMNVSTLELGDSALYLCASSLATNGETQYFGPGTRLLVL.

This clone turned up a few times. The rearrangement uses TRBV7-9 and TRBJ1-2, with TRBD1 matching over 8 bases. V shed 3 bases, J shed 4 bases, and the junction held 4 bases outside the gene matches. The CDR3 runs 14 residues. Per germline, CDR1 SEHNR and CDR2 FQNEAQ (reference sequence). The CDR3 DNA sequence: TGTGCCAGCAGCTTGCAGGGGGCGGTCTATGGCTACACCTTC. It specifies CASSLQGAVYGYTF.

The chain is built from TRBV5-1 and TRBJ2-7; D may correspond to TRBD1 or TRBD2 (6 bases each). From germline, CDR1 is SGHRS and CDR2 YFSETQ. Trimming stripped 4 bases from V and 3 bases from J, with 20 bases between. CDR3 length: 16 residues. CDR3 residues: CASSVGRGGGGYEQYF. The CDR3 DNA reads as TGCGCCAGCAGCGTTGGCCGGGGCGGAGGGGGCTACGAGCAGTACTTC.

J is TRBJ1-1 and V is TRBV18; D may be TRBD1 (6 bases). This CDR3 has 14 amino acids. In germline, CDR1 is KGHSH, CDR2 LQKENI. V gave up 5 bases and J gave up 3 bases, with 13 bases separating them. CDR3 sequence (DNA): TGTGCCAGCTCAGCGGGGGGGGGCTACACTGAAGCTTTCTTT. It specifies CASSAGGGYTEAFF.

The chain has TRBV19 and TRBJ2-1; D is possibly TRBD2 (6 bases). Trimming removed 1 base at V and 7 bases at J, with 11 bases between. Germline CDR1 and CDR2: LNHDA and SQIVND (reference sequence). The CDR3 extends over 14 amino acids. The CDR3 loop reads CASSIAGDANEQFF. The CDR3 coding sequence is TGTGCCAGTAGTATAGCGGGAGATGCAAATGAGCAGTTCTTC.

The count of this clone is one. The rearrangement joins TRBV6-1 to TRBJ2-3, with D possibly being TRBD1 or TRBD2 (5 bases each). V gave up 6 bases and J gave up 2 bases, with 9 bases separating them. The CDR3 is made up of 13 amino acids. Germline V CDR1 and CDR2: MNHNS, SASEGT. In DNA, the CDR3 is TGTGCCAGCAGCCCCGGGACCACAGATACGCAGTATTTT. Protein: CASSPGTTDTQYF.

The J gene is TRBJ2-1, the V gene TRBV16; D ambiguous. Trimming took off 0 bases at V and 9 bases at J, with 6 bases between the two ends. The length of the CDR3 is 12 residues. Germline V lookup: CDR1 KGHSY, CDR2 FQNENV. In DNA form, the CDR3 reads TGTGCCAGCAGCCAATCTGCAGCTGAGCAGTTCTTC. As protein: CASSQSAAEQFF.

This chain joins TRBV6-6 and TRBJ1-2, with 8 bases aligning to TRBD1. V lost 5 bases and J lost 4; bases outside the gene matches: 9. CDR3 size: 15 residues. Germline V gene lookup returns CDR1 MNHNY and CDR2 SVGAGI (reference sequence). CDR3 residues: CASSHSQGAGYGYTF. CDR3 sequence (DNA): TGTGCCAGCAGTCACAGCCAGGGGGCCGGCTATGGCTACACCTTC.